Listed here are 23 T cell receptor beta chains from one sample, sequenced in a study of shared clonotypes between healthy human individuals. Method: immunoSEQ multiplex PCR; TCRdb's copy keeps in-frame clones and lacks some. The sample has around 1.1 million clones, 77% seen once. The sequenced material came from memory CD4+ T cells from PBMCs. Subset indicated: CD45RA-negative fraction. The origin of the receptors is a man aged 18 to 35 in good health. Some clones in this sample may be carry-over from other donors' samples.

The chain has TRBV5-1 and TRBJ2-1; D perhaps matches TRBD2 (7 bases). CDR3 length equals 14 residues. Germline-derived CDR1 and CDR2 are SGHRS and YFSETQ. The V and J ends lost 4 bases and 7 bases respectively, with 15 bases between them. The CDR3 is CASSTEGGMNEQFF. In DNA form, the CDR3 reads TGCGCCAGCAGCACCGAGGGGGGGATGAATGAGCAGTTCTTC.

V gene TRBV11-2 combines with J gene TRBJ2-3; 12 nucleotides align to TRBD2. J lost 5 bases, V lost 3 bases, and 6 bases had no gene match. Germline V gene lookup returns CDR1 SGHAT and CDR2 FQNNGV. The CDR3 runs to 16 residues. The CDR3 DNA sequence: TGTGCCAGCAGCTTCCTACTAGCGGGAGGTGGAGATACGCAGTATTTT. Amino acids: CASSFLLAGGGDTQYF.

The rearrangement links TRBV6-1 to TRBJ1-4; D perhaps matches TRBD1 (6 bases). Trimming shortened V by 11 bases and J by 12 bases, and 22 bases separated the two germline ends. Germline values: CDR1 MNHNS, CDR2 SASEGT. This CDR3 has 13 residues. The CDR3 sequence: CAAGKGPGEELFF. CDR3 DNA: TGTGCCGCGGGAAAAGGCCCAGGGGAGGAACTGTTTTTT.

The CDR3 loop is CASSFLRGGYNEQFF. For the CDR3, the DNA is TGTGCCAGCAGCTTCCTCAGGGGGGGCTACAATGAGCAGTTCTTC. The chain couples TRBV7-9 to TRBJ2-1, with D possibly being TRBD1 or TRBD2 (7 bases each). Germline CDR1 reads SEHNR; CDR2 reads FQNEAQ (reference sequence). The CDR3 is made up of 15 amino acids. Trimming took off 3 bases at V and 3 bases at J, with 12 bases between the two ends.

The count of this clone is one. The CDR3 reads CASSLSILRGGYEQYF. The CDR3 DNA is TGCGCCAGCAGCTTGTCCATTCTGCGGGGGGGGTACGAGCAGTACTTC. The chain employs TRBV5-1 and TRBJ2-7, with 9 nucleotides matching TRBD2. The CDR3 spans 16 residues. CDR1 SGHRS and CDR2 YFSETQ come from the germline V gene. V gave up 1 base and J gave up 4 bases; unmatched junction bases: 9.

V is TRBV28 and J is TRBJ1-3; tentatively, D is TRBD1 (5 bases). This CDR3 region has 15 residues. V lost 4 bases and J 2 bases, leaving 12 bases between the germline ends. Germline V gene data show CDR1 as MDHEN and CDR2 as SYDVKM. For the CDR3, the DNA is TGTGCCAGCAGTTCCGGGACCGGGACTGGAAACACCATATATTTT. This translates into CASSSGTGTGNTIYF.

The chain combines TRBV29-1 with TRBJ1-5; TRBD1 might be the D (6 bases). The germline V gene has CDR1 SQVTM and CDR2 ANQGSEA. Trimming shortened V by 5 bases and J by 5 bases, and 13 bases separated the two germline ends. The length of the CDR3 is 13 residues. CDR3 in amino acids: CSVTDRLDQPQHF. The CDR3 nucleotides read TGCAGCGTTACCGACAGGCTAGATCAGCCCCAGCATTTT.

In this sample, this clone turned up many times. This chain uses TRBV19 with TRBJ2-3, with 8 bases lining up with TRBD1. The germline gives CDR1 LNHDA, CDR2 SQIVND (reference sequence). The CDR3 spans 21 residues. The V segment lost 5 bases and the J segment 3 bases; nucleotides outside the gene matches: 25. The CDR3 coding sequence is TGTGCCAGTAGTCACAATGGACTTTTCAGGCCCTCGACAGGGGTTACAGATACGCAGTATTTT. Its protein product is CASSHNGLFRPSTGVTDTQYF.

The genes are TRBV9 and TRBJ2-1; D is undetermined. Trimming took off 0 bases at V and 8 bases at J, with 15 bases between the two ends. Germline loops: CDR1 SGDLS, CDR2 YYNGEE. The CDR3 is 15 residues long. The CDR3 sequence is CASSVAPSSSDEQFF. The DNA for the CDR3 is TGTGCCAGCAGCGTAGCTCCTAGTTCAAGCGATGAGCAGTTCTTC.

Only one count was recorded for this clone. V and J are TRBV15 and TRBJ1-5; a weak D match, TRBD1 (5 bases). This CDR3 is built from 17 residues. Trimming took off 0 bases at V and 7 bases at J, with 19 bases between the two ends. CDR1 and CDR2 (germline): LNHNV, YYDKDF (reference sequence). The CDR3 loop reads CATSRDPRTRVIQPQHF. The CDR3 DNA sequence: TGTGCCACCAGCAGAGATCCCAGGACAAGGGTTATCCAGCCCCAGCATTTT.

The CDR3 DNA reads as TGTGCCATCAGTGACCCGAGGGGTTTAGGTACAGATACGCAGTATTTT. It translates to CAISDPRGLGTDTQYF. The chain uses TRBV10-3 and TRBJ2-3; TRBD1 or TRBD2 may be the D gene (5 bases each). The CDR3 sequence is 16 residues long. CDR1 is ENHRY, CDR2 SYGVKD, per germline. V shed 3 bases and J shed 3 bases, with 16 bases lying between them.

The V gene is TRBV5-1, the J gene TRBJ1-1, with D possibly matching TRBD1 (5 bases). This CDR3 is 13 amino acids long. V was pared by 7 bases and J by 6 bases, with 16 bases between. Germline V gene data show CDR1 as SGHRS and CDR2 as YFSETQ. In DNA form, the CDR3 reads TGCGCCAGCGCCCACTCTTGGGGGGCTGAAGCTTTCTTT. It is translated as CASAHSWGAEAFF. Based on the CDR3 plus reference TRBV5-1 and TRBJ1-1, the full variable domain is KAGVTQTPRYLIKTRGQQVTLSCSPISGHRSVSWYQQTPGQGLQFLFEYFSETQRNKGNFPGRFSGRQFSNSRSEMNVSTLELGDSALYLCASAHSWGAEAFFGQGTRLTVV.

The chain uses TRBV11-2 and TRBJ2-7, with 8 bases matching TRBD1. This CDR3 comprises 15 residues. The V gene's germline CDR1 is SGHAT and CDR2 FQNNGV. Trimming at V came to 5 bases and at J to 1 base, leaving 7 bases not matched to a gene. Written as DNA, the CDR3 is TGTGCCAGCAGCGGGCCGGGACAGGATTCCTACGAGCAGTACTTC. Translating it yields CASSGPGQDSYEQYF.

The chain combines TRBV5-4 with TRBJ1-1; D perhaps matches TRBD1 (5 bases). The germline gives CDR1 SGHNT, CDR2 YYREEE (reference sequence). This CDR3 is built from 14 residues. V lost 4 bases and J 5 bases, leaving 15 bases between the germline ends. CDR3 coding DNA: TGTGCCAGCAGCCAGGGCCCAGGAGGTACTGAAGCTTTCTTT. Encoded protein: CASSQGPGGTEAFF.

This chain links TRBV4-2 with TRBJ1-5; 8 bases fit TRBD1. V lost 1 base, J lost 6 bases, and 8 bases stayed unmatched. Germline loops: CDR1 LGHNA, CDR2 YNFKEQ. CDR3 size: 16 residues. CDR3 loop: CASSQASTGGRQPQHF. CDR3 bases: TGTGCCAGCAGCCAAGCATCAACAGGGGGGCGTCAGCCCCAGCATTTT.

The genes are TRBV5-1 and TRBJ2-6, with D unresolved. The CDR3 totals 17 residues. Germline lookup yields CDR1 SGHRS and CDR2 YFSETQ. Between the trimmed V and J ends, which lost 4 bases and 1 base, there was a span of 15 bases. The CDR3 loop is CASSVTTIGSGANVLTF. The DNA of the CDR3 is TGCGCCAGCAGCGTCACGACCATTGGGTCTGGGGCCAACGTCCTGACTTTC.

This clone is a singleton in its sample. The CDR3 loop is CASSLLAGGGEQYF. In DNA form, the CDR3 reads TGTGCCAGCAGTTTACTAGCGGGAGGGGGCGAGCAGTACTTC. The gene calls are TRBV27 and TRBJ2-7, with 12 nucleotides matching TRBD2. This CDR3 comprises 14 residues. J gave up 6 bases and V 2 bases, and 2 bases lay outside the gene matches. Per the germline V gene, CDR1 is MNHEY and CDR2 is SMNVEV (reference sequence).

The chain employs TRBV9 and TRBJ2-7, with a possible D match to TRBD2 (6 bases). Per the germline V gene, CDR1 is SGDLS and CDR2 is YYNGEE. The CDR3 spans 15 residues. V lost 0 bases and J 3 bases, leaving 13 bases between the germline ends. The CDR3 DNA sequence: TGTGCCAGCAGCGTAGCGGGCGGGATTGGCTACGAGCAGTACTTC. Encoded protein: CASSVAGGIGYEQYF.

The chain is built from TRBV7-2 and TRBJ2-3; a possible D gene is TRBD2 (6 bases). The ends were cut back, 1 base at V and 0 bases at J, with 11 bases in the middle. This CDR3 comprises 16 residues. CDR1 is SGHTA, CDR2 FQGNSA, per germline. The CDR3 here is CASSLGAGRSTDTQYF. CDR3 nucleotide sequence: TGTGCCAGCAGCTTAGGTGCGGGGCGTAGCACAGATACGCAGTATTTT. Using reference TRBV7-2 and TRBJ2-3 for the parts outside the CDR3, the full variable domain is GAGVSQSPSNKVTEKGKDVELRCDPISGHTALYWYRQSLGQGLEFLIYFQGNSAPDKSGLPSDRFSAERTGGSVSTLTIQRTQQEDSAVYLCASSLGAGRSTDTQYFGPGTRLTVL.

This clone was seen only a few times. This rearrangement joins TRBV18 to TRBJ2-2; 9 nucleotides match TRBD2. CDR1 is KGHSH, CDR2 LQKENI, per germline. CDR3 length equals 17 residues. V was pared by 2 bases and J by 2 bases, with 6 bases of the junction left unmatched. CDR3 protein: CASSPTGTSSNTGELFF. CDR3 coding DNA: TGTGCCAGCTCACCAACCGGGACTAGCTCTAACACCGGGGAGCTGTTTTTT. The full variable domain, with the rest looked up from reference TRBV18 and TRBJ2-2, is NAGVMQNPRHLVRRRGQEARLRCSPMKGHSHVYWYRQLPEEGLKFMVYLQKENIIDESGMPKERFSAEFPKEGPSILRIQQVVRGDSAAYFCASSPTGTSSNTGELFFGEGSRLTVL.

The chain carries TRBV30 and TRBJ2-1; D unresolved. The CDR3 contains 12 residues. V was shortened by 3 bases and J by 8 bases, with 11 bases between the two germline ends. Germline CDR1 and CDR2: GTSNPN and SVGIG (reference sequence). The CDR3 reads CAWSPTTYEQFF. CDR3 nucleotide sequence: TGTGCCTGGAGCCCGACCACCTATGAGCAGTTCTTC.

This rearrangement joins TRBV30 to TRBJ2-3; D unresolved. Between the trimmed V and J ends, which lost 2 bases and 1 base, there was a span of 4 bases. Germline V lookup: CDR1 GTSNPN, CDR2 SVGIG (reference sequence). The CDR3 contains 12 residues. The CDR3 nucleotides are TGTGCCTGGAGTAGGGGCACAGATACGCAGTATTTT. Protein product: CAWSRGTDTQYF.

This rearrangement joins TRBV28 to TRBJ1-3, with D perhaps TRBD1 (5 bases). Germline V lookup: CDR1 MDHEN, CDR2 SYDVKM. V lost 6 bases and J 5 bases, leaving 17 bases between the germline ends. This CDR3 contains 15 residues. The CDR3: CASSLPGSGRNTIYF. The CDR3 DNA reads TGTGCCAGCAGCCTCCCTGGGTCGGGGCGAAACACCATATATTTT.